This TCR beta chain was sequenced during a study of blood T cells in healthy people across ages. The study, taken as a whole, reports: Versus aged donors, long-lived donors had higher diversity and more naive CD4+ cells. Leaving the PBMCs unsorted stopped any conclusive comparison of naive versus antigen-experienced cells.

The table lists this clonotype with a few counts. Its matching antigen is unknown. A second PCR, run for about 7 to 12 cycles, used a sample-barcoded 5' primer plus a J-beta primer mix. A template-switch adaptor that had 12 random nucleotides put a tag on each cDNA molecule. TCRdb passed the 5' RACE reads through MiXCR, listing each CDR3 protein once. The repertoire has roughly 800,000 distinct CDR3 sequences, 20% to 25% of them found once; the top ten carry under 4.5%. From germline, CDR1 is SGHRS and CDR2 YFSETQ. Trimming took 4 bases from V and 5 from J; bases not matched to a gene: 9. The CDR3 is 14 amino acids. The same sample was also used in a study of T cells of mothers and their children. That report notes: Each child contributed approximately 3 million TCR beta CDR3 reads, while each mother contributed over 8 million.

Sequencing input: blood. The sequence was collected from a boy aged 10-17 years in good health. The chain combines TRBV5-1 with TRBJ2-7, with 7 nucleotides matching TRBD1. Here the CDR3 DNA reads TGCGCCAGCAGCCCATCGACAGGGTCCAACGAGCAGTACTTC. Translating it yields CASSPSTGSNEQYF.